This T cell receptor beta chain comes out of a study of blood T cell repertoires in COVID-19. Overall study context: Acute and convalescent COVID-19 samples came from the United States, Italy and Spain. PBMCs, B-cell-depleted T cells, or T cells were the source of the cDNA or gDNA that made up the material.

In the source study's methods: Scientists estimated how many nucleated cells there were by amplifying reference gene primers. The assay was immunoSEQ multiplex PCR, and TCRdb's table has in-frame clones only and misses some. V, J and clone size were drawn from that table, and D and trimming were deduced from the DNA. The sample lists about 170,000 clones, around nine tenths occurring once. Germline CDR1 is SGHTA and CDR2 is FQGNSA. This CDR3 has 11 residues. V was cut by 1 base and J by 9 bases, with 7 bases left in between. Sequencing was performed on peripheral blood. The chain joins TRBV7-2 to TRBJ2-7; tentatively, D is TRBD2 (5 bases). This receptor was identified in a man between 70 and 80 years old with acute or convalescent COVID-19. The CDR3 sequence: CASSLGRGQYF. Here the CDR3 DNA reads TGTGCCAGCAGCTTAGGTCGGGGGCAGTACTTC. Filled out from reference TRBV7-2 and TRBJ2-7, the complete variable domain reads GAGVSQSPSNKVTEKGKDVELRCDPISGHTALYWYRQSLGQGLEFLIYFQGNSAPDKSGLPSDRFSAERTGGSVSTLTIQRTQQEDSAVYLCASSLGRGQYFGPGTRLTVT.